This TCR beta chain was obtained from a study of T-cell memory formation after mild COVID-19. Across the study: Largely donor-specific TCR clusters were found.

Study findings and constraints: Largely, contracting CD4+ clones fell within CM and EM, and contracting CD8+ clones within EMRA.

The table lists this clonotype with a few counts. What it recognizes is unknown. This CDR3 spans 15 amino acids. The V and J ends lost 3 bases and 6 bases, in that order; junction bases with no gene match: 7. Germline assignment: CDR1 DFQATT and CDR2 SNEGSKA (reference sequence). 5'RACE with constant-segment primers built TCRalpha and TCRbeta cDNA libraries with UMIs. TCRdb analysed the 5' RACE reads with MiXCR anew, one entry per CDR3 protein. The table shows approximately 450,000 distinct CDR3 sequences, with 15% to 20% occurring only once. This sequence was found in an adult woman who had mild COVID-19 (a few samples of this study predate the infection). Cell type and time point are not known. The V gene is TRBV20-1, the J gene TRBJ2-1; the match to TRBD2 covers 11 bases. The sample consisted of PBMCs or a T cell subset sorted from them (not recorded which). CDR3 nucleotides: TGCAGTGCTAGTGCCGGGACTAGCGGAAGCAATGAGCAGTTCTTC. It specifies CSASAGTSGSNEQFF.